This T cell receptor (beta chain) was recorded in a study of shared clonotypes between healthy human individuals. The overall study: A donor's plate count was three for CD4 naive and three for CD4 memory; CD8 naive had two and CD8 memory one.

Trimming took off 10 bases at V and 0 bases at J, with 12 bases between the two ends. Looked up from germline, CDR1 is MNHEY and CDR2 is SVGAGI. This CDR3 is 13 amino acids long. Some 27,000 T cell genomes, or around 180 ng DNA, went into the sorted-subset replicate PCRs. Profiling relied on immunoSEQ multiplex PCR, and the TCRdb table lists in-frame clones only, not all of them. The sample lists roughly 570,000 clones; 95% to 98% were seen once. Study findings and constraints: Some clonotypes were shared by all four sorted-subset donors, while others were not shared. The non-shared ones had lower generation probabilities than the shared ones.

To note about this clone: Its antigen is not identified.

Naive CD8 cells comprised CD45RO-negative, CCR7-positively selected cells, excluding terminally differentiated effector memory CD45RA+ cells. The sequence came from a man aged 25 to 40 in good health. The sequenced sample was naive CD8+ T cells sorted from blood. The chain uses TRBV6-5 and TRBJ1-1; D is unresolved. CDR3 bases: TGTGCCACGACCCGGTTAATGAACACTGAAGCTTTCTTT. It encodes CATTRLMNTEAFF.